A selection of T cell receptor beta chains follows, all from one sample in a study of OX40 agonist ivuxolimab in advanced cancers. Using immunoSEQ multiplex PCR, the repertoire was profiled, and TCRdb retains in-frame clones only, with some absent. The repertoire includes about 90,000 clones, more than 75% of them detected once, and around 0.33% sits in the top ten. The sample was CD4+ or CD8+ T cells sorted from blood, taken in a trial of the OX40 agonist ivuxolimab. The receptors here all came from an adult with an advanced solid tumor such as melanoma, head and neck, liver or kidney cancer. The CDR3 runs from the conserved cysteine through the conserved F or W. D genes are given only for firm matches. Clone sizes are given selectively: once, few, many, or a class where the clone is expanded.

TRBD1	TRBJ2-7	few	TRBV9	TGTGCCAGCAGCCCGGGACAGTCTAGGTACGAGCAGTACTTC	CASSPGQSRYEQYF
TRBD1	TRBJ2-7	NA	TRBV5-4	TGTGCCAGCAGCGCGGACAGGGTATACGAGCAGTACTTC	CASSADRVYEQYF
NA	TRBJ2-7	NA	TRBV18	TGTGCCAGCTCACCAGGACGGTCCTCCTACGAGCAGTACTTC	CASSPGRSSYEQYF
NA	TRBJ2-5	NA	TRBV10-3	TGTGCCATCAGTAAACTGGGATCCCAAGAGACCCAGTACTTC	CAISKLGSQETQYF
NA	TRBJ2-1	NA	TRBV27	TGTGCCAGCAGCCGGGCAGGGTCGAACAATGAGCAGTTCTTC	CASSRAGSNNEQFF
NA	TRBJ1-1	NA	TRBV11-2	TGTGCCAGCAGCTTAGATTTGGGGGCGGGGAACACTGAAGCTTTCTTT	CASSLDLGAGNTEAFF
NA	TRBJ2-7	NA	TRBV6-6	TGTGCCAGCAGCGGCCGGGGAGGGGGGCGAGGCGAGCAGTACTTC	CASSGRGGGRGEQYF
TRBD1	TRBJ1-1	NA	TRBV5-1	TGCGCCAGCAGCTCGCCTAACTCCCGGGACAGGGGAAACACTGAAGCTTTCTTT	CASSSPNSRDRGNTEAFF
TRBD2	TRBJ2-1	NA	TRBV6-1	TGTGCCAGCAGGGACCCGGGACTAGCGGGAACTGAGCAGTTCTTC	CASRDPGLAGTEQFF
TRBD1	TRBJ2-7	NA	TRBV18	TGTGCCAGCTCATCGGGACAGGTATACGAGCAGTACTTC	CASSSGQVYEQYF
TRBD2	TRBJ2-1	NA	TRBV4-2	TGTGCCAGCAGCCAATACCCCCCGGCGGGGGGAGCCTACAATGAGCAGTTCTTC	CASSQYPPAGGAYNEQFF
NA	TRBJ2-3	NA	TRBV6-6	TGTGCCAGCAGTTATGGTGGAATAGATACGCAGTATTTT	CASSYGGIDTQYF
NA	TRBJ1-2	NA	TRBV7-9	TGTGCCAGCAGCTTCAGAGGGGACTATGGCTACACCTTC	CASSFRGDYGYTF
TRBD1	TRBJ2-5	NA	TRBV11-1	TGTGCCAGCAGTCTAACCCAGGGGGCGGTGGAGACCCAGTACTTC	CASSLTQGAVETQYF
TRBD2	TRBJ2-3	NA	TRBV7-2	TGTGCCAGCAGCCAGGGACTAGCGGGATGGACAGATACGCAGTATTTT	CASSQGLAGWTDTQYF
NA	TRBJ2-3	NA	TRBV11-3	TGTGCCAGCAGCTCCGGGGAGGGGGTCAGCGGCACAGATACGCAGTATTTT	CASSSGEGVSGTDTQYF
NA	TRBJ2-5	NA	TRBV5-1	TGCGCCAGCAGCCTCCCCGGAGAGACCCAGTACTTC	CASSLPGETQYF
TRBD2	TRBJ2-5	NA	TRBV27	TGTGCCAGCAGTCCGACTAGCGGGAGTTTTGAGACCCAGTACTTC	CASSPTSGSFETQYF
NA	TRBJ2-7	NA	TRBV7-2	TGTGCCAGCAGCCCTTTTGGAGGGCCCGAGCAGTACTTC	CASSPFGGPEQYF
NA	TRBJ2-5	NA	TRBV15	TGTGCCACCAGCAGGCAGGGGTACCAAGAGACCCAGTACTTC	CATSRQGYQETQYF
NA	TRBJ1-5	NA	TRBV6-1	TGTGCCAGCAGTGAACTTAGGGGCAATCAGCCCCAGCATTTT	CASSELRGNQPQHF
NA	TRBJ1-5	NA	TRBV19	TGTGCCAGTAGTATTAACGGGTTTAGCAATCAGCCCCAGCATTTT	CASSINGFSNQPQHF
NA	TRBJ2-3	NA	TRBV18	TGTGCCAGCTCACTATCGGACTCCACAGATACGCAGTATTTT	CASSLSDSTDTQYF
TRBD1	TRBJ2-1	NA	TRBV9	TGTGCCAGCAACAGGGACAGAGCTTACAATGAGCAGTTCTTC	CASNRDRAYNEQFF
NA	TRBJ2-5	NA	TRBV13	TGTGCCAGCCCTGAGGGGCACTTGGGAGAGACCCAGTACTTC	CASPEGHLGETQYF
TRBD1	TRBJ2-7	NA	TRBV9	TGTGCCAGCAGCGTAGGACAGGGGGTATCCTACGAGCAGTACTTC	CASSVGQGVSYEQYF
NA	TRBJ2-1	NA	TRBV6-8	TGTGCCAGCAAGCAAAGGATGGCGAATGAGCAGTTCTTC	CASKQRMANEQFF
NA	TRBJ2-1	NA	TRBV19	TGTGCCAGTAGTCCCCAGGGACCCCAGTTCTATGAGCAGTTCTTC	CASSPQGPQFYEQFF
NA	TRBJ2-1	NA	TRBV9	TGTGCCAGCAGCAAGGGAGTTTCCTACAATGAGCAGTTCTTC	CASSKGVSYNEQFF
NA	TRBJ2-7	NA	TRBV5-1	TGCGCCAGCAGCTCGCCTCCGGAAACCTACGAGCAGTACTTC	CASSSPPETYEQYF
TRBD1	TRBJ1-2	NA	TRBV14	TGTGCCAGCAGCCAAGATTTTCCCGGGACAGCAGGAGGCTACACCTTC	CASSQDFPGTAGGYTF
NA	TRBJ1-1	NA	TRBV6-6	TGTGCCAGCAGTTACTCGACTAAAACTGAAGCTTTCTTT	CASSYSTKTEAFF
NA	TRBJ2-1	NA	TRBV6-1	TGTGCCAGCAGTGAAGCGCCATCGGTCGATGAGCAGTTCTTC	CASSEAPSVDEQFF
TRBD2	TRBJ2-3	NA	TRBV18	TGTGCCAGCTCACCCCTCATAGGGACTAGCGGGAGCGCTAGCACAGATACGCAGTATTTT	CASSPLIGTSGSASTDTQYF
NA	TRBJ2-6	NA	TRBV25-1	TGTGCCAGCACCGGACTAAATGGGGCCAACGTCCTGACTTTC	CASTGLNGANVLTF
TRBD2	TRBJ2-3	NA	TRBV5-6	TGTGCCAGCAGCTCCGGACTAGCGGGAGTTGATACGCAGTATTTT	CASSSGLAGVDTQYF
NA	TRBJ2-3	once	TRBV2	TGTGCCAGCAGTGATGGCAGGGGCATAGATACGCAGTATTTT	CASSDGRGIDTQYF
TRBD1	TRBJ1-3	NA	TRBV9	TGTGCCAGCAGCGAGGGACAGTTCTCTGGAAACACCATATATTTT	CASSEGQFSGNTIYF
NA	TRBJ2-7	NA	TRBV2	TGTGCCAGCAGTGAAGAAAAGGTCCTCGAGCAGTACTTC	CASSEEKVLEQYF
NA	TRBJ2-7	NA	TRBV30	TGTGCCTGGGCTATCGGGGGAGGTGGCCCCTACGAGCAGTACTTC	CAWAIGGGGPYEQYF
NA	TRBJ2-7	NA	TRBV28	TGTGCCAGCAGTCCCCCTGGGCTAGCCGCCGAGCAGTACTTC	CASSPPGLAAEQYF
NA	TRBJ2-1	NA	TRBV2	TGTGCCAGCAGAGGGGCTGGGGGCAGCGGTTCCTACAATGAGCAGTTCTTC	CASRGAGGSGSYNEQFF
NA	TRBJ2-7	NA	TRBV18	TGTGCCAGCTCATCGACAGTCCCTATATACGAGCAGTACTTC	CASSSTVPIYEQYF
NA	TRBJ2-1	NA	TRBV5-1	TGCGCCAGCGCCCCTTTGTTAGCACTGCTCAATGAGCAGTTCTTC	CASAPLLALLNEQFF
TRBD2	TRBJ2-7	few	TRBV11-2	TGTGCCAGCAGCTCTTTAGCGGGAGCTGACGAGCAGTACTTC	CASSSLAGADEQYF
NA	TRBJ1-1	NA	TRBV6-1	TGTGCCAGCAGATCACCCCCAGGGGCTGGAGAAGCTTTCTTT	CASRSPPGAGEAFF
NA	TRBJ2-7	NA	TRBV18	TGTGCCAGCTCACCAGGGGGGTTCTACGAGCAGTACTTC	CASSPGGFYEQYF
TRBD1	TRBJ2-2	NA	TRBV28	TGTGCCAGCCATGACAGGGGGCGCGTGAACACCGGGGAGCTGTTTTTT	CASHDRGRVNTGELFF
NA	TRBJ2-7	NA	TRBV4-1	TGCGCCAGCAGCCAAGATCTGAGGGGCATAACCTACGAGCAGTACTTC	CASSQDLRGITYEQYF
TRBD1	TRBJ2-5	once	TRBV9	TGTGCCAGCAGCCTTTGGACAGGAGACCAAGAGACCCAGTACTTC	CASSLWTGDQETQYF
NA	TRBJ1-5	NA	TRBV28	TGTGCCAGCACCCCTTGGCAGGCCGGGGGGCCCCAGCATTTT	CASTPWQAGGPQHF
NA	TRBJ2-3	once	TRBV19	TGTGCCAGTCAGCGTTGGGGGTTCGGTCTCACGGACGATACGCAGTATTTT	CASQRWGFGLTDDTQYF
TRBD1	TRBJ2-3	NA	TRBV6-6	TGTGCCAGCAGTCCCGGGACAGGGATTCCAGATACGCAGTATTTT	CASSPGTGIPDTQYF